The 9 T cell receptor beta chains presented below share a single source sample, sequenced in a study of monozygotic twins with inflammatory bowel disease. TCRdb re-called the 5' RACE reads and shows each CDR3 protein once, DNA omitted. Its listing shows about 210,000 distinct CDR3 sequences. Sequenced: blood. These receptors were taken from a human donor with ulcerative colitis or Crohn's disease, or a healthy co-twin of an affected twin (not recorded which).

The CDR3 loop is CATSRDRSGTAYEQYF. This rearrangement joins TRBV15 to TRBJ2-7; checking the TCRdb D call of TRBD2 is not possible without DNA. This CDR3 is 16 amino acids long. Germline loops: CDR1 LNHNV, CDR2 YYDKDF (reference sequence). Supplemented by reference TRBV15 and TRBJ2-7, the full variable domain reads DAMVIQNPRYQVTQFGKPVTLSCSQTLNHNVMYWYQQKSSQAPKLLFHYYDKDFNNEADTPDNFQSRRPNTSFCFLDIRSPGLGDTAMYLCATSRDRSGTAYEQYFGPGTRLTVT.

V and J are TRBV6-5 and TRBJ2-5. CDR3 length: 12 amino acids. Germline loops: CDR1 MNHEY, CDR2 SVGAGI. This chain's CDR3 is CASSYNRETQYF.

The CDR3 spells CASSFPRGRAEKLFF. J is TRBJ1-4 and V is TRBV11-2. CDR3 size: 15 residues. Per the germline V gene, CDR1 is SGHAT and CDR2 is FQNNGV.

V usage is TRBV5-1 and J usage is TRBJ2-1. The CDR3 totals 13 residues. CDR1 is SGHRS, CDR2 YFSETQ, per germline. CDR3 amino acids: CASSSDKRFEQFF.

Here the CDR3 reads CASSPESSGRSYYEQYF. This chain links TRBV27 with TRBJ2-7; TCRdb names TRBD1, which stays unverified in the absence of DNA. Germline V gene data show CDR1 as MNHEY and CDR2 as SMNVEV (reference sequence). The CDR3 contains 17 residues.

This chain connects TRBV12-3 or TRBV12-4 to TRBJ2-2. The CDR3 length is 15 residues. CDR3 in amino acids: CASTFSGRGTGELFF.

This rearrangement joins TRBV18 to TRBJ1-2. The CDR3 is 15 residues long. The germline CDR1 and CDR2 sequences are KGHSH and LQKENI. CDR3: CASSPPIRALYGYTF.

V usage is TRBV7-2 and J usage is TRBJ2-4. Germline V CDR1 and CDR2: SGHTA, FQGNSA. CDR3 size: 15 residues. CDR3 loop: CASSRSYLAKNIQYF.

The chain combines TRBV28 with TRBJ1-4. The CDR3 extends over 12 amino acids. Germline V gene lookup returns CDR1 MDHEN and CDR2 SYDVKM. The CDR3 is CASTGRLEKLFF.